This T cell receptor (beta chain) was identified in a study of blood T cells in healthy people across ages (dated by TCRdb to between 2014 and 2017). Looking at the study overall: Template switching captured roughly one uniquely barcoded TCR beta cDNA molecule per two T cells in model experiments. Age-related changes in TCR beta repertoire diversity were measured in the study by deep sequencing normalized with unique cDNA molecular identifiers. The donors were split into four age groups: young (average around 17 years), middle-aged (roughly 42), aged (about 62) and long-lived (over 80). For two donors (one aged 18 to 30 and one aged 80 or older), the study analyzed two additional independent replicas of 1 million unique cDNA reads from the same blood draw. Donors of different ages were randomly distributed across sequencing lanes to avoid experimental bias. The research as a whole found: Estimates of total diversity based on one million sequenced T cells were considered lower bounds and underestimates. The percentage of naive T cells measured by flow cytometry correlated strongly with observed TCR beta diversity. As age increased, observed TCR beta diversity per million T cells dropped in a roughly linear way, and a significant reduction was already evident by age about 40. Bulk unsorted PBMC profiling prevented conclusive comparison of naive and antigen-experienced compartments. Compared with the aged group, the long-lived group had more naive CD4+ T cells, fewer expanded clones and increased TCR diversity, a pattern suggesting age selection. Donor CMV infection status was unknown, potentially confounding age-related changes in expanded clonotypes.

There are a few counts of this clonotype. What this receptor recognizes is not known. Per-nucleotide qualities are absent, and no much larger clonotype sits a single base away. The library was built by means of 5' RACE. TCRdb shows the sequencer as Illumina HiSeq 2500. A second PCR of 7 to 11 cycles was performed with a sample-barcoded 5' primer and a J-beta primer mix. A unique molecular identifier was introduced onto each TCR beta cDNA molecule by a template-switch 5' adaptor carrying 12 random nucleotides. Each sample yielded at least 3 million CDR3-containing paired-end reads. First-strand cDNA synthesis was performed from all RNA using the Mint cDNA synthesis kit, with priming by a TRBC-specific oligonucleotide. After uracil-DNA glycosylase treatment, a first 18-cycle PCR used universal primers M1SS and BC2_uni_R on all cDNA. The original methods were these. For normalization, 1 million high-quality reads, each with a distinct molecular identifier, were randomly selected from each sample. Reads with shared molecular identifiers were discarded instead of being binned into consensus sequences. MiTCR, set to a Q25 quality threshold and the strictest error-elimination algorithm, was used for CDR3 identification, clonotype clustering and error correction. A nonparametric unseen species model with Euler transformation was used to estimate a lower bound on total TCR beta diversity. TCRdb reworked the public reads: Q25 trimming with fastp, MiXCR clone assembly, productive beta chains retained. CDR3 protein duplicates are merged, each entry listing the most common genes and DNA. Clone size and V and J calls follow TCRdb, not the original study. This sample is represented by approximately 730,000 distinct CDR3 sequences; roughly two fifths of them were singletons. Roughly 20% of the sample goes to the ten largest clones.

V gives up 0 bases and J gives up 2 bases, and the segment between their germline ends measures 15 bases. The germline V gene specifies SNHLY as CDR1 and FYNNEI as CDR2. There are 17 amino acids in the CDR3, from cysteine to phenylalanine inclusive. CDR3 DNA only is kept here, 51 bases in frame from base 1. Donors were 39 systemically healthy Caucasian individuals from Russia aged 6 to 90 years. Around 9.9 milliliters of peripheral blood were collected from each donor into EDTA-treated Vacutainer tubes. Ficoll-Paque density-gradient centrifugation was used to isolate PBMCs, with at least 6.5 million per sample. Total RNA was extracted from PBMCs with Trizol reagent, with at least 6 micrograms obtained per sample. The percentages of naive CD45RAhigh/CD27high T cells were determined by flow cytometry on a PBMC aliquot from every donor.

The chain joins TRBV2 to TRBJ2-3; TRBD1 could be the D gene, as 6 bases match. The sequencing input was blood. This receptor was obtained from a woman aged 60 to 75 in good health. The CDR3 has the sequence CASSEAPPLGATDTQYF. The DNA sequence follows: TGTGCCAGCAGTGAAGCCCCTCCCCTGGGGGCCACAGATACGCAGTATTTT.